The clone carrying this T cell receptor beta chain was seen more than once but under ten times. Antigen: not known. Germline V gene lookup returns CDR1 SGHTA and CDR2 FQGNSA. V was pared by 6 bases and J by 2 bases, with 20 bases between. This CDR3 region has 16 residues. The sample belongs to a study of blood T cells in healthy people across ages. Study-wide points: Across samples, TCR beta diversity tracked strongly with naive T cell percentage. Investigators treated diversity estimates from one million T cells as underestimates.

A second roughly 6 to 12 cycle PCR used barcoded and J-beta primers. In TCRdb, the 5' RACE reads were re-called with MiXCR into one record per CDR3 protein. The sample lists about 970,000 distinct CDR3 sequences, roughly 51% occurring once. What was sequenced was blood. The V gene is TRBV7-2, the J gene TRBJ2-7; D remains unclear. The source is a woman in her sixties or seventies in good health. The CDR3 DNA reads as TGTGCCAGCAGTTCCAATTCGGCAGACCTTACCTACGAGCAGTACTTC. Amino acids: CASSSNSADLTYEQYF.